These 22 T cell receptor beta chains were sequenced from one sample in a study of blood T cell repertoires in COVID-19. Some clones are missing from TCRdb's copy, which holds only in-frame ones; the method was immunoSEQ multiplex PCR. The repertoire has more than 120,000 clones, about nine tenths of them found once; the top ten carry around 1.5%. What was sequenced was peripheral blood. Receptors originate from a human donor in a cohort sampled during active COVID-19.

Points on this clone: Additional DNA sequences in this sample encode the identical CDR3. The CDR3 sequence is CASSIGTGPYEQYF. CDR3 sequence (DNA): TGTGCCAGTAGTATAGGGACAGGGCCCTACGAGCAGTACTTC. The chain carries TRBV19 and TRBJ2-7, with 8 bases identical to TRBD1. The CDR3 extends over 14 amino acids. Germline V CDR1 and CDR2: LNHDA, SQIVND (reference sequence). Germline trimming cut 1 base from V and 2 bases from J; bases unmatched to any gene: 1.

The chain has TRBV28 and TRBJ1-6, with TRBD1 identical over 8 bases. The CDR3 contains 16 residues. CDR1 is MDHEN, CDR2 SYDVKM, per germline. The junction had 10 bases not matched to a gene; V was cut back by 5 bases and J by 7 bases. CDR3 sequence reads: CASSITTGAGNSPLHF. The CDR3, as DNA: TGTGCCAGCAGTATAACGACAGGGGCAGGGAATTCACCCCTCCACTTT.

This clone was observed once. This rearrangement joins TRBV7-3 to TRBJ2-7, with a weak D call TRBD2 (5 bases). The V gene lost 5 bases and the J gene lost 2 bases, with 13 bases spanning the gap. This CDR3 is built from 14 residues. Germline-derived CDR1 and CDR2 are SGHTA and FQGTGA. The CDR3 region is CASSKTGNTYEQYF. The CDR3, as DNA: TGTGCCAGCAGCAAAACGGGGAATACCTACGAGCAGTACTTC. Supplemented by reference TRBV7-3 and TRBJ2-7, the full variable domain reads GAGVSQTPSNKVTEKGKYVELRCDPISGHTALYWYRQSLGQGPEFLIYFQGTGAADDSGLPNDRFFAVRPEGSVSTLKIQRTERGDSAVYLCASSKTGNTYEQYFGPGTRLTVT.

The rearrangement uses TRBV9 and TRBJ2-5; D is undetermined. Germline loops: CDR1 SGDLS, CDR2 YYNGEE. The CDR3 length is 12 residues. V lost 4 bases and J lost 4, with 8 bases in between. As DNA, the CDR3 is TGTGCCAGCAGCCCCCTTTCAGAGACCCAGTACTTC. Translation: CASSPLSETQYF.

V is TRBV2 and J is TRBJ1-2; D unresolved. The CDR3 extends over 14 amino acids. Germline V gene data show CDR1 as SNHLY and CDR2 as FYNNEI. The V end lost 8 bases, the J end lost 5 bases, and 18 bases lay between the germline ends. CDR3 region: CASSLGLISYGYTF. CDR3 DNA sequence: TGTGCCAGCTCCCTTGGGCTTATCTCGTATGGCTACACCTTC.

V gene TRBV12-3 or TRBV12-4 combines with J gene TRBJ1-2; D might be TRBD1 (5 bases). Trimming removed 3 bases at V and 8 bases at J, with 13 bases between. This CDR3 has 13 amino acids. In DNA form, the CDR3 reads TGTGCCAGCAGTTTTGCAGGGTCGAGGGGCTACACCTTC. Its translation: CASSFAGSRGYTF.

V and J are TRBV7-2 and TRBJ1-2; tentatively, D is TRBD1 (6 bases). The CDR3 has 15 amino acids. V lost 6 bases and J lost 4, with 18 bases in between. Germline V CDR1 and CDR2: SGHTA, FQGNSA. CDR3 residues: CASSPRPGAGYGYTF. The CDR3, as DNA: TGTGCCAGCAGTCCTAGACCAGGGGCTGGCTATGGCTACACCTTC.

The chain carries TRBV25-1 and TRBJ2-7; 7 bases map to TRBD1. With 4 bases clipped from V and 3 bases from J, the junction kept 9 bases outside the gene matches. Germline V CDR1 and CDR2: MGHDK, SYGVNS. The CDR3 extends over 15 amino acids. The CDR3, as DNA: TGTGCCAGCAGTGTCAAACAAAGGGGGCTCTACGAGCAGTACTTC. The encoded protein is CASSVKQRGLYEQYF.

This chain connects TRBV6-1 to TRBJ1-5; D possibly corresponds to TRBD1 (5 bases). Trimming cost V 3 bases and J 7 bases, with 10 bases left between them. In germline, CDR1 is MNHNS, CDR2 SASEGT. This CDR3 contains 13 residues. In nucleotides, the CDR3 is TGTGCCAGCAGTGAGTCAGGGCTCCAGCCCCAGCATTTT. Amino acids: CASSESGLQPQHF.

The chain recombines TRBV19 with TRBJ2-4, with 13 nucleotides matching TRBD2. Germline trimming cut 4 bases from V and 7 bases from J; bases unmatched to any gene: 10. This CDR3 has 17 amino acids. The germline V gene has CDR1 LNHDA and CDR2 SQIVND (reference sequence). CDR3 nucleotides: TGTGCCAGTAGTACCACTGGACTAGCGGGGGCAATGAACATTCAGTACTTC. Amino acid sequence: CASSTTGLAGAMNIQYF.

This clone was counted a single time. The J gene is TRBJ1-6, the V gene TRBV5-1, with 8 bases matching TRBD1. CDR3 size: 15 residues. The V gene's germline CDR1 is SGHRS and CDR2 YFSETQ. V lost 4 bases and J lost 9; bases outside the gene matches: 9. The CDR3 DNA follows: TGCGCCAGCAGCAAGGACAGGGACAGGAGTTCACCCCTCCACTTT. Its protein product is CASSKDRDRSSPLHF.

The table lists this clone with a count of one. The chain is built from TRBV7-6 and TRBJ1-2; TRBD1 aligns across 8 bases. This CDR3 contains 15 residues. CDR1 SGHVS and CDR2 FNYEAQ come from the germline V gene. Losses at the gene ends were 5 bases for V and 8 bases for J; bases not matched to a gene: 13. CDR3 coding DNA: TGTGCCAGCAGCCCAGGAGGGGTCGACAGGGGAGGCTACACCTTC. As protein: CASSPGGVDRGGYTF.

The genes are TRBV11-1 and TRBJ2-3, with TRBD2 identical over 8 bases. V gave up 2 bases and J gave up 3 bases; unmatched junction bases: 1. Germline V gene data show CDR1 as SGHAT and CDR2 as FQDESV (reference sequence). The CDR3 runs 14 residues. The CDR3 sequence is CASSLRLATDTQYF. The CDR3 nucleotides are TGTGCCAGCAGCTTAAGACTAGCGACAGATACGCAGTATTTT.

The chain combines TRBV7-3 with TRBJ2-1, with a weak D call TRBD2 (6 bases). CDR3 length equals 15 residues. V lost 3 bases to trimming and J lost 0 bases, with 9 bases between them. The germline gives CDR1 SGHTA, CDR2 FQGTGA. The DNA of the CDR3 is TGTGCCAGCAGCTTCAGTAGCGGCTCCTACAATGAGCAGTTCTTC. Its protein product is CASSFSSGSYNEQFF.

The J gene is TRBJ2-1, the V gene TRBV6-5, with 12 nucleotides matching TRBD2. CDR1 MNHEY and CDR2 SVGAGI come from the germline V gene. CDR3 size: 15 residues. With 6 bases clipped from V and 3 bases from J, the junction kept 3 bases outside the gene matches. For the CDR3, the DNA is TGTGCCAGCAGCCGGACTAGCGGGGTCTACAATGAGCAGTTCTTC. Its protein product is CASSRTSGVYNEQFF.

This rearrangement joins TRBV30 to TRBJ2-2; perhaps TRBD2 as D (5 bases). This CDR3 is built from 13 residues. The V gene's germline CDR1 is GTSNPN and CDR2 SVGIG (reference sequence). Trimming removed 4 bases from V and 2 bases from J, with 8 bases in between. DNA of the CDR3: TGTGCCTGGATGACGGGAAACACCGGGGAGCTGTTTTTT. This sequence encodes CAWMTGNTGELFF. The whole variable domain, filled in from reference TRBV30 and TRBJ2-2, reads SQTIHQWPATLVQPVGSPLSLECTVEGTSNPNLYWYRQAAGRGLQLLFYSVGIGQISSEVPQNLSASRPQDRQFILSSKKLLLSDSGFYLCAWMTGNTGELFFGEGSRLTVL.

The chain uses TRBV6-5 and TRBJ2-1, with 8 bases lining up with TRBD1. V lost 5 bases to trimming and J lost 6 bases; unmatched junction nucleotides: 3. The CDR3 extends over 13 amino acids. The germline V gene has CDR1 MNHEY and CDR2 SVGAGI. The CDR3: CASSRTGSNEQFF. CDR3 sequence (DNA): TGTGCCAGCAGTAGGACAGGGAGCAATGAGCAGTTCTTC.

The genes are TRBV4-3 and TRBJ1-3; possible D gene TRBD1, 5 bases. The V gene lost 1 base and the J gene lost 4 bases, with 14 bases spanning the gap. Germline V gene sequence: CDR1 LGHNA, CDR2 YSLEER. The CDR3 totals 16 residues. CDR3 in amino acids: CASSQVGPGSGNTIYF. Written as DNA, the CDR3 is TGCGCCAGCAGCCAAGTTGGCCCAGGGTCCGGAAACACCATATATTTT.

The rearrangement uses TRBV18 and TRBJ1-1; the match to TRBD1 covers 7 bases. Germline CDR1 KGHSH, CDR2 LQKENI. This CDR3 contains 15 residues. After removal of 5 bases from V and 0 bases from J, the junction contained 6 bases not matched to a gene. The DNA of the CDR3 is TGTGCCAGCTCATCGCGGGACAGCTTGAACACTGAAGCTTTCTTT. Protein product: CASSSRDSLNTEAFF.

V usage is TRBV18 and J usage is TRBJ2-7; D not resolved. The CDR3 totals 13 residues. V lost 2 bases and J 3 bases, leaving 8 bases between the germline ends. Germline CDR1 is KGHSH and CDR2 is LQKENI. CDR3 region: CASSPIRNYEQYF. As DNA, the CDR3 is TGTGCCAGCTCACCAATCCGTAACTACGAGCAGTACTTC.

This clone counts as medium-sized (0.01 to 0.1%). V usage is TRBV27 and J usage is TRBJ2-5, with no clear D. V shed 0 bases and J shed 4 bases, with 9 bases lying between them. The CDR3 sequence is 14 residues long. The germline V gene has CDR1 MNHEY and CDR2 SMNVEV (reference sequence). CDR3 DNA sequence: TGTGCCAGCAGTTTATCTTCCCCACTAGAGACCCAGTACTTC. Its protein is CASSLSSPLETQYF.

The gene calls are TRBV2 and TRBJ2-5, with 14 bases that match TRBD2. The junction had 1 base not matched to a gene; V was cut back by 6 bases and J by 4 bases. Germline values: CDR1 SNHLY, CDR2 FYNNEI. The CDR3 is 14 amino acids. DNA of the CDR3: TGTGCCAGCAGAGGACTAGCGGGAGGAGAGACCCAGTACTTC. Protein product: CASRGLAGGETQYF.